The T cell receptor (beta chain) under discussion was sequenced for a study of blood T cell repertoires in COVID-19. Profiling relied on immunoSEQ multiplex PCR, and the TCRdb table lists in-frame clones only, not all of them. The sample holds about 250,000 clones, under 90% seen once. Germline V gives CDR1 MGHRA, CDR2 YSYEKL. V lost 0 bases to trimming and J lost 7 bases, with 16 bases between them. CDR3 size: 16 residues. This clone was counted once. The sequencing input was PBMCs or T cells enriched from blood (not recorded which). The V gene is TRBV4-1, the J gene TRBJ1-5; D is unresolved. The origin of this receptor is a woman aged 40 to 50 who had been exposed to COVID-19. This CDR3 is CASSQDPGVINQPQHF. CDR3 nucleotide sequence: TGCGCCAGCAGCCAAGATCCCGGGGTAATAAACCAGCCCCAGCATTTT.